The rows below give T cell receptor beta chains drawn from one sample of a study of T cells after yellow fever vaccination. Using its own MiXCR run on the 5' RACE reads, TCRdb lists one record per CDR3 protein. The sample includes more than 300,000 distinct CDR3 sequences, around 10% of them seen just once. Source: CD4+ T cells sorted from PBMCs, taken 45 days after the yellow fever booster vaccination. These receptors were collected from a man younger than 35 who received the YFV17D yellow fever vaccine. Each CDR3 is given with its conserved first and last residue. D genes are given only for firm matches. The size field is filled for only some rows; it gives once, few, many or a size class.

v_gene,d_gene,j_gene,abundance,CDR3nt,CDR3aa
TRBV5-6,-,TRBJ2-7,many,TGTGCCAGCAGCTTCTTCCGGGCCCTCTCCTACGAGCAGTACTTC,CASSFFRALSYEQYF
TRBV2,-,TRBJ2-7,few,TGTGCCAGCAGTGGCTGGGTCAGCCCCCACTTC,CASSGWVSPHF
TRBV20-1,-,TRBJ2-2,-,TGCAGTGCTAGACACGTCACCGGGGAGCTGTTTTTT,CSARHVTGELFF
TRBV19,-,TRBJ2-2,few,TGTGCCAGTAGTATCCTACTGAGGAACACCGGGGAGCTGTTTTTT,CASSILLRNTGELFF
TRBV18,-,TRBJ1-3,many,TGTGCCAGCTCACCAACGGGATTTGGAAACACCATATATTTT,CASSPTGFGNTIYF
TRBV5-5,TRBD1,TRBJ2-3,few,TGTGCCAGCAGTTTACCACAGGGGACGGGGAGCACAGATACGCAGTATTTT,CASSLPQGTGSTDTQYF
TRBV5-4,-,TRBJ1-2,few,TGTGCCAGCAGCTTGGGTCCGGGGAAGGACTATGGCTACACCTTC,CASSLGPGKDYGYTF
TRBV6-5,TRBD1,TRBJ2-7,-,TGTGCCAGCAGGGACAGGGATCGGGAGCAGTACTTC,CASRDRDREQYF
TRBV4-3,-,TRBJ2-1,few,TGCGCCAGCAGCCAAGAACCTCCCCATGCAGGGGTCGTCTACAATGAGCAGTTCTTC,CASSQEPPHAGVVYNEQFF
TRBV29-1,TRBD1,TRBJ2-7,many,TGCAGCGTCGACGGACAGGGGAACGAGCAGTACTTC,CSVDGQGNEQYF
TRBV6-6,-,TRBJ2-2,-,TGTGCCAGCAGTACCAAGAAGGGGGACGTCGGGGAGCTGTTTTTT,CASSTKKGDVGELFF
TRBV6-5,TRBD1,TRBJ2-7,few,TGTGCCAGCAGTTATTTTGGGACAGGGGTCTACGAGCAGTACTTC,CASSYFGTGVYEQYF
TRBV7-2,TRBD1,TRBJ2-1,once,TGTGCCAGCAGTAGGGGGCCCCCCAGGGGTGAGCAGTTCTTC,CASSRGPPRGEQFF
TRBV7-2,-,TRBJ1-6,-,TGTGCCAGCAGCTCATGGCCCGAGAATTCACCCCTCCACTTT,CASSSWPENSPLHF
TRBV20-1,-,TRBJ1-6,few,TGCAGTGGCCGTAGCGGACAGAGTAATTCACCCCTCCACTTT,CSGRSGQSNSPLHF
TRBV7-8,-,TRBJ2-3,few,TGTGCCAGCAGCCCCCCCAAAATAGATACGCAGTATTTT,CASSPPKIDTQYF
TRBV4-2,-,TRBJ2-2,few,TGTGCCAGCAGCCAAGATATATTCCTCACCGGGGAGCTGTTTTTT,CASSQDIFLTGELFF